This is a list of T cell receptor beta chains from one sample in a study of T cell responses to AZD1222 COVID-19 vaccine. Sequencing was performed with immunoSEQ multiplex PCR; in TCRdb, only in-frame clones are kept and a portion is missing. The table lists 90,000 to 110,000 clones, roughly 91% of them singletons. The sequencing here drew on peripheral blood, taken on day 0 of AZD1222 vaccination. Receptor source: an adult in good health. Both conserved end residues are part of each CDR3. The order of the fields is J gene, clone size, V gene, D gene, CDR3 protein, CDR3 DNA. The D gene is left open where the match is weak. The size of a clone is reported for some rows only, either as once, few or many, or as a class for expanded clones.

J gene: TRBJ1-2
clone size: NA
V gene: TRBV28
D gene: NA
CDR3 protein: CASSSGLLYGYTF
CDR3 DNA: TGTGCCAGCAGCTCCGGCCTCCTCTATGGCTACACCTTC

J gene: TRBJ2-1
clone size: NA
V gene: TRBV4-2
D gene: NA
CDR3 protein: CASSQEGSRGGWNEQFF
CDR3 DNA: TGTGCCAGCAGCCAAGAGGGTTCCAGGGGTGGATGGAATGAGCAGTTCTTC

J gene: TRBJ1-1
clone size: NA
V gene: TRBV28
D gene: NA
CDR3 protein: CASSNPTENTEAFF
CDR3 DNA: TGTGCCAGCAGTAACCCGACGGAGAACACTGAAGCTTTCTTT

J gene: TRBJ2-1
clone size: NA
V gene: TRBV11-2
D gene: NA
CDR3 protein: CASSFLRVEQFF
CDR3 DNA: TGTGCCAGCAGCTTCCTCCGAGTTGAGCAGTTCTTC

J gene: TRBJ2-4
clone size: NA
V gene: TRBV19
D gene: NA
CDR3 protein: CASSIDRGDIQYF
CDR3 DNA: TGTGCCAGTAGTATAGACAGGGGAGACATTCAGTACTTC

J gene: TRBJ1-1
clone size: once
V gene: TRBV30
D gene: NA
CDR3 protein: CAWSIQGGMLTEAFF
CDR3 DNA: TGTGCCTGGAGTATCCAAGGGGGGATGTTGACTGAAGCTTTCTTT

J gene: TRBJ2-2
clone size: NA
V gene: TRBV19
D gene: NA
CDR3 protein: CASTLLAQYTGELFF
CDR3 DNA: TGTGCCAGTACGTTACTAGCTCAATACACCGGGGAGCTGTTTTTT

J gene: TRBJ2-1
clone size: NA
V gene: TRBV7-9
D gene: NA
CDR3 protein: CASSFGEGEQFF
CDR3 DNA: TGTGCCAGCAGCTTTGGAGAGGGTGAGCAGTTCTTC

J gene: TRBJ1-2
clone size: NA
V gene: TRBV7-3
D gene: NA
CDR3 protein: CASSLGGPGASGYTF
CDR3 DNA: TGTGCCAGCAGCTTAGGGGGTCCGGGAGCGAGCGGCTACACCTTC

J gene: TRBJ1-3
clone size: once
V gene: TRBV28
D gene: NA
CDR3 protein: CASSISAAGGNTIYF
CDR3 DNA: TGTGCCAGCAGTATATCGGCGGCAGGAGGAAACACCATATATTTT

J gene: TRBJ2-7
clone size: once
V gene: TRBV19
D gene: TRBD1
CDR3 protein: CASNAGGSGEQYF
CDR3 DNA: TGTGCCAGTAACGCAGGGGGATCGGGGGAGCAGTACTTC

J gene: TRBJ1-2
clone size: NA
V gene: TRBV6-2/TRBV6-3
D gene: NA
CDR3 protein: CASSSPFPLGYTF
CDR3 DNA: TGTGCCAGCAGCTCACCGTTCCCCCTGGGCTACACCTTC

J gene: TRBJ2-5
clone size: NA
V gene: TRBV28
D gene: NA
CDR3 protein: CASREQPQETQYF
CDR3 DNA: TGTGCCAGCAGAGAACAGCCTCAAGAGACCCAGTACTTC

J gene: TRBJ2-7
clone size: NA
V gene: TRBV18
D gene: NA
CDR3 protein: CASSPDWRANEQYF
CDR3 DNA: TGTGCCAGCTCACCCGACTGGAGGGCGAACGAGCAGTACTTC

J gene: TRBJ2-1
clone size: NA
V gene: TRBV5-1
D gene: NA
CDR3 protein: CASSLTPSESSYNEQFF
CDR3 DNA: TGCGCCAGCAGCTTGACGCCTAGCGAGAGCTCCTACAATGAGCAGTTCTTC

J gene: TRBJ1-1
clone size: NA
V gene: TRBV14
D gene: NA
CDR3 protein: CASSQAIATEAFF
CDR3 DNA: TGTGCCAGCAGCCAAGCAATCGCCACTGAAGCTTTCTTT

J gene: TRBJ2-5
clone size: NA
V gene: TRBV3-1/TRBV3-2
D gene: TRBD2
CDR3 protein: CASSQPSGETQYF
CDR3 DNA: TGTGCCAGCAGCCAGCCTAGCGGGGAGACCCAGTACTTC

J gene: TRBJ2-1
clone size: NA
V gene: TRBV5-1
D gene: NA
CDR3 protein: CASSLAMSSYNEQFF
CDR3 DNA: TGCGCCAGCAGCCTCGCTATGAGCTCCTACAATGAGCAGTTCTTC

J gene: TRBJ2-3
clone size: NA
V gene: TRBV24-1
D gene: NA
CDR3 protein: CATSDLGSATDTQYF
CDR3 DNA: TGTGCCACCAGTGACCTCGGGAGTGCCACAGATACGCAGTATTTT

J gene: TRBJ1-3
clone size: NA
V gene: TRBV9
D gene: TRBD1
CDR3 protein: CASSVGGTGVSGNTIYF
CDR3 DNA: TGTGCCAGCAGCGTAGGCGGGACAGGGGTCTCTGGAAACACCATATATTTT

J gene: TRBJ2-3
clone size: NA
V gene: TRBV5-4
D gene: TRBD2
CDR3 protein: CASSAAGVGTDTQYF
CDR3 DNA: TGTGCCAGCAGCGCGGCGGGAGTGGGCACAGATACGCAGTATTTT

J gene: TRBJ2-3
clone size: once
V gene: TRBV6-2/TRBV6-3
D gene: TRBD1
CDR3 protein: CASSLTGRTDTQYF
CDR3 DNA: TGTGCCAGCAGCCTGACAGGGCGCACAGATACGCAGTATTTT

J gene: TRBJ2-6
clone size: NA
V gene: TRBV28
D gene: TRBD1
CDR3 protein: CASKGDSPLWANVLTF
CDR3 DNA: TGTGCCAGCAAGGGGGACAGTCCTCTCTGGGCCAACGTCCTGACTTTC

J gene: TRBJ2-3
clone size: NA
V gene: TRBV7-2
D gene: TRBD2
CDR3 protein: CASSLALRGRADTQYF
CDR3 DNA: TGTGCCAGCAGCTTAGCGCTACGCGGGAGAGCAGATACGCAGTATTTT

J gene: TRBJ2-3
clone size: NA
V gene: TRBV2
D gene: TRBD2
CDR3 protein: CASIPRVASGSTDTQYF
CDR3 DNA: TGTGCCAGCATCCCCAGGGTGGCTAGCGGGAGCACAGATACGCAGTATTTT

J gene: TRBJ2-7
clone size: NA
V gene: TRBV7-3
D gene: TRBD2
CDR3 protein: CASSSYRGLAEYEQYF
CDR3 DNA: TGTGCCAGCAGCTCCTATCGGGGACTAGCGGAGTACGAGCAGTACTTC

J gene: TRBJ1-1
clone size: NA
V gene: TRBV5-1
D gene: TRBD1
CDR3 protein: CASSLVGRGQEAFF
CDR3 DNA: TGCGCCAGCAGCTTGGTTGGTAGGGGGCAAGAAGCTTTCTTT

J gene: TRBJ1-3
clone size: NA
V gene: TRBV7-8
D gene: TRBD1
CDR3 protein: CASSSTGISGNTIYF
CDR3 DNA: TGTGCCAGCAGCTCGACAGGGATCTCTGGAAACACCATATATTTT

J gene: TRBJ1-1
clone size: NA
V gene: TRBV27
D gene: NA
CDR3 protein: CASSLLAGNTEAFF
CDR3 DNA: TGTGCCAGCAGTTTACTCGCGGGGAACACTGAAGCTTTCTTT

J gene: TRBJ1-1
clone size: NA
V gene: TRBV19
D gene: NA
CDR3 protein: CASSIGEAEAFF
CDR3 DNA: TGTGCCAGTAGTATAGGGGAGGCTGAAGCTTTCTTT

J gene: TRBJ1-1
clone size: NA
V gene: TRBV6-2/TRBV6-3
D gene: TRBD1
CDR3 protein: CASSQGFGQGGTEAFF
CDR3 DNA: TGTGCCAGCAGTCAGGGATTCGGACAGGGTGGAACTGAAGCTTTCTTT

J gene: TRBJ1-4
clone size: few
V gene: TRBV7-9
D gene: TRBD1
CDR3 protein: CASSTDGTGREKLFF
CDR3 DNA: TGTGCCAGCAGCACAGACGGGACAGGGAGGGAAAAACTGTTTTTT

J gene: TRBJ2-1
clone size: NA
V gene: TRBV5-5
D gene: TRBD2
CDR3 protein: CASSQGTTGGNEQFF
CDR3 DNA: TGTGCCAGCAGCCAAGGGACTACCGGGGGGAATGAGCAGTTCTTC

J gene: TRBJ1-2
clone size: NA
V gene: TRBV19
D gene: TRBD1
CDR3 protein: CASSITRTGYGYTF
CDR3 DNA: TGTGCCAGTAGTATAACCCGGACAGGGTATGGCTACACCTTC

J gene: TRBJ2-7
clone size: NA
V gene: TRBV5-1
D gene: TRBD1
CDR3 protein: CASSPVETGAYEQYF
CDR3 DNA: TGCGCCAGCAGCCCAGTTGAGACAGGGGCCTACGAGCAGTACTTC

J gene: TRBJ1-5
clone size: NA
V gene: TRBV19
D gene: NA
CDR3 protein: CASSIGRRQHQPQHF
CDR3 DNA: TGTGCCAGTAGTATAGGTAGGCGGCAACATCAGCCCCAGCATTTT

J gene: TRBJ2-1
clone size: NA
V gene: TRBV18
D gene: NA
CDR3 protein: CASSPPVAGSYNEQFF
CDR3 DNA: TGTGCCAGCTCACCACCCGTGGCGGGGTCCTACAATGAGCAGTTCTTC

J gene: TRBJ2-1
clone size: NA
V gene: TRBV27
D gene: TRBD2
CDR3 protein: CASYLAGMSSYNEQFF
CDR3 DNA: TGTGCCAGCTACCTAGCGGGAATGAGCTCCTACAATGAGCAGTTCTTC

J gene: TRBJ1-6
clone size: NA
V gene: TRBV7-7
D gene: NA
CDR3 protein: CASSLAPGGDSPLHF
CDR3 DNA: TGTGCTAGCAGCTTAGCGCCCGGCGGAGACTCACCCCTCCACTTT

J gene: TRBJ2-7
clone size: few
V gene: TRBV11-2
D gene: NA
CDR3 protein: CASSSQLVYEQYF
CDR3 DNA: TGTGCCAGCAGCTCCCAACTAGTCTACGAGCAGTACTTC

J gene: TRBJ2-3
clone size: NA
V gene: TRBV11-1
D gene: TRBD1
CDR3 protein: CAGSTGGGDTQYF
CDR3 DNA: TGTGCCGGCTCTACAGGGGGAGGAGATACGCAGTATTTT

J gene: TRBJ2-6
clone size: NA
V gene: TRBV9
D gene: NA
CDR3 protein: CASSPPSNSGANVLTF
CDR3 DNA: TGTGCCAGCAGCCCACCTAGCAACTCTGGGGCCAACGTCCTGACTTTC